These 24 T cell receptor beta chains were all obtained from the same sample, sequenced in a study of CD8+CD57+ T cells in acquired aplastic anemia. Genomic DNA was employed as the template in profiling TCR beta VDJ and CDR3. TCRdb ran MiXCR on the reads and lists one entry per CDR3 protein. The sample comprises 150,000 to 200,000 distinct CDR3 sequences, 55% to 70% of which are singletons, and 35% to 55% rests with the top ten. The sequenced sample consisted of sorted CD4+, CD8+, or CD8+CD57+ T cells (not recorded which) from PBMCs. These receptors were obtained from a human donor with severe aplastic anemia or a healthy control (not recorded which).

The rearrangement joins TRBV29-1 to TRBJ2-7, with D possibly TRBD1 on 6 matching bases. The J call could be wrong; TRBJ2-1 is a better fit for the DNA end. Germline lookup yields CDR1 SQVTM and CDR2 ANQGSEA. The CDR3 sequence is 13 residues long. The CDR3 sequence is CSVEAEDSYEQFF. Here the CDR3 DNA reads TGCAGCGTTGAAGCGGAGGACAGCTACGAGCAGTTCTTC.

The J gene is TRBJ2-2, the V gene TRBV10-3; unclear D gene. CDR1 ENHRY and CDR2 SYGVKD come from the germline V gene. CDR3 size: 12 residues. V lost 3 bases and J 9 bases, leaving 8 bases between the germline ends. This CDR3 reads CAISDSLRELFF. The CDR3 DNA reads as TGTGCCATCAGTGACTCGTTGCGGGAGCTGTTTTTT.

This clonotype occurred a few times. Written as DNA, the CDR3 is TGTGCCAGCAGTTACGAGGGTCAAGAGACCCAGTACTTC. It specifies CASSYEGQETQYF. The V and J genes are TRBV6-6 and TRBJ2-5; D might be TRBD2 (5 bases). CDR1 and CDR2 from the germline V gene are MNHNY and SVGAGI (reference sequence). The CDR3 covers 13 residues. The V end lost 2 bases, the J end lost 2 bases, and 6 bases lay between the germline ends.

V gene TRBV7-3 combines with J gene TRBJ1-3; no clear D gene. Looked up from germline, CDR1 is SGHTA and CDR2 is FQGTGA. Trimming stripped 3 bases from V and 7 bases from J, with 13 bases between. There are 14 residues in the CDR3. The CDR3 DNA follows: TGTGCCAGCAGCTTCCTGGGTAAATGGAACACCATATATTTT. As protein: CASSFLGKWNTIYF.

This clonotype has a handful of counts. V usage is TRBV28 and J usage is TRBJ2-3, with a weak D call TRBD1 (6 bases). V was cut by 5 bases and J by 0 bases, with 9 bases left in between. This CDR3 comprises 14 residues. CDR1 MDHEN and CDR2 SYDVKM come from the germline V gene. This CDR3 reads CASSPQGSTDTQYF. CDR3 DNA: TGTGCCAGCAGTCCACAGGGTAGCACAGATACGCAGTATTTT.

The gene calls are TRBV10-3 and TRBJ1-2, with unresolved D. The V gene lost 1 base and the J gene lost 3 bases, with 12 bases spanning the gap. CDR3 length: 15 amino acids. Germline V gene lookup returns CDR1 ENHRY and CDR2 SYGVKD. The chain's CDR3 is CAISELVSTDYGYTF. CDR3 DNA: TGTGCCATCAGTGAGTTGGTATCTACGGACTATGGCTACACCTTC.

This clonotype was picked up a small number of times. The rearrangement uses TRBV2 and TRBJ2-1, with a weak D call TRBD1 (5 bases). This CDR3 comprises 14 residues. Trimming pared 7 bases from V and 5 bases from J, leaving 15 bases between. CDR1 is SNHLY, CDR2 FYNNEI, per germline. CDR3 DNA: TGTGCCAGCAAAGGTCAGGGTGTAGACAATGAGCAGTTCTTC. Amino acid sequence: CASKGQGVDNEQFF.

This clonotype was detected ten times or more. CDR3 protein: CASSLTSFNEQFF. The CDR3 DNA follows: TGTGCCAGCAGCCTGACTAGTTTCAATGAGCAGTTCTTC. V is TRBV7-9 and J is TRBJ2-1, with D possibly matching TRBD2 (6 bases). The CDR3 is 13 residues long. Germline assignment: CDR1 SEHNR and CDR2 FQNEAQ (reference sequence). Trimming cost V 5 bases and J 6 bases, with 11 bases left between them.

This clonotype was seen just once. The chain has TRBV2 and TRBJ1-6; D is ambiguous. There are 14 residues in the CDR3. In germline, CDR1 is SNHLY, CDR2 FYNNEI. The V gene lost 7 bases and the J gene lost 10 bases, with 17 bases spanning the gap. The CDR3 DNA reads as TGTGCCAGCACCGAGGGCCAGGCTAAATCACCCCTCCACTTT. Translated: CASTEGQAKSPLHF.

This chain links TRBV29-1 with TRBJ1-1, with 7 bases fitting TRBD1. Trimming at V came to 6 bases and at J to 10 bases, leaving 8 bases not matched to a gene. Germline CDR1 reads SQVTM; CDR2 reads ANQGSEA. The CDR3 covers 11 residues. Written as DNA, the CDR3 is TGCAGCGTGCTAACAGGGGTGGGAGCTTTCTTT. It specifies CSVLTGVGAFF. Combining the CDR3 with reference TRBV29-1 and TRBJ1-1 gives the whole variable domain SAVISQKPSRDICQRGTSLTIQCQVDSQVTMMFWYRQQPGQSLTLIATANQGSEATYESGFVIDKFPISRPNLTFSTLTVSNMSPEDSSIYLCSVLTGVGAFFGQGTRLTVV.

This chain links TRBV7-9 with TRBJ1-2; TRBD1 agrees at 9 bases. V shed 4 bases, J shed 6 bases, and the junction held 9 bases outside the gene matches. The length of the CDR3 is 15 residues. Germline V gives CDR1 SEHNR, CDR2 FQNEAQ (reference sequence). In DNA, the CDR3 is TGTGCCAGCAGCTCACCCGGGACAGGGTTGGATGGCTACACCTTC. Translation: CASSSPGTGLDGYTF.

The rearrangement uses TRBV24-1 and TRBJ1-2; no clear D gene. The germline gives CDR1 KGHDR, CDR2 SFDVKD. The CDR3 is 14 amino acids. The V end lost 2 bases, the J end lost 4 bases, and 10 bases lay between the germline ends. As DNA, the CDR3 is TGTGCCACCAGTGATTCGTCGGAGGCCTATGGCTACACCTTC. Residues: CATSDSSEAYGYTF.

The chain links TRBV20-1 to TRBJ2-7, with TRBD2 identical over 9 bases. The length of the CDR3 is 15 residues. With 0 bases clipped from V and 2 bases from J, the junction kept 5 bases outside the gene matches. Germline V gene data show CDR1 as DFQATT and CDR2 as SNEGSKA (reference sequence). The CDR3 DNA reads as TGCAGTGCTAGAGATATAGCGGGAGCGCCCTACGAGCAGTACTTC. Its protein is CSARDIAGAPYEQYF.

This rearrangement joins TRBV9 to TRBJ1-2, with D possibly matching TRBD1 (6 bases). The CDR3 has 16 residues. Trimming took 0 bases from V and 8 from J, leaving 20 bases between them. CDR1 and CDR2 from the germline V gene are SGDLS and YYNGEE. CDR3 DNA sequence: TGTGCCAGCAGCGTAGAAGGGGGGGCGACGATCAGCGGCTACACCTTC. It is translated as CASSVEGGATISGYTF.

The V call is TRBV7-2, the J call TRBJ2-7; 8 nucleotides align to TRBD1. In germline, CDR1 is SGHTA, CDR2 FQGNSA. After removal of 3 bases from V and 5 bases from J, the junction contained 9 bases not matched to a gene. The CDR3 is 15 residues long. This CDR3 is CASSFGQGFVDEQYF. DNA of the CDR3: TGTGCCAGCAGCTTCGGACAGGGTTTCGTCGACGAGCAGTACTTC.

The chain links TRBV9 to TRBJ1-3; D gene ambiguous. Germline-derived CDR1 and CDR2 are SGDLS and YYNGEE. Trimming took off 4 bases at V and 5 bases at J, with 7 bases between the two ends. There are 12 residues in the CDR3. CDR3 in amino acids: CASSPQRNTIYF. CDR3 nucleotide sequence: TGTGCCAGCAGCCCCCAGAGAAACACCATATATTTT.

V gene TRBV20-1 combines with J gene TRBJ1-1, with D unclear. Trimming removed 3 bases at V and 0 bases at J, with 8 bases between. This CDR3 region has 13 residues. Per germline, CDR1 DFQATT and CDR2 SNEGSKA (reference sequence). The CDR3 here is CSASRGVNTEAFF. The CDR3 nucleotides read TGCAGTGCTAGTCGGGGAGTGAACACTGAAGCTTTCTTT.

This rearrangement joins TRBV2 to TRBJ2-1; 12 nucleotides agree with TRBD2. The CDR3 has 12 amino acids. With 5 bases clipped from V and 14 bases from J, the junction kept 4 bases outside the gene matches. Germline V gene data show CDR1 as SNHLY and CDR2 as FYNNEI. CDR3 amino acids: CASSQLAGGKFF. The CDR3 DNA reads TGTGCCAGCAGTCAACTAGCGGGGGGAAAGTTCTTC.

In this sample, this clonotype turned up once. CDR3 region: CASSDQQGRAEAFF. In nucleotides, the CDR3 is TGTGCCAGCAGTGATCAACAGGGAAGAGCTGAAGCTTTCTTT. The rearrangement links TRBV2 to TRBJ1-1, with a possible D match to TRBD1 (6 bases). The CDR3 is made up of 14 amino acids. Germline CDR1 SNHLY, CDR2 FYNNEI. V lost 3 bases and J lost 6, with 14 bases in between.

The chain links TRBV7-9 to TRBJ2-1; TRBD2 matches at 11 bases. The CDR3 has 15 amino acids. V shed 5 bases, J shed 7 bases, and the junction held 7 bases outside the gene matches. The V gene's germline CDR1 is SEHNR and CDR2 FQNEAQ (reference sequence). The DNA of the CDR3 is TGTGCCAGCAGCCCGGCGGCTAGCGGGGGGAATGAGCAGTTCTTC. Its protein product is CASSPAASGGNEQFF. The full variable domain, with the rest looked up from reference TRBV7-9 and TRBJ2-1, is DTGVSQNPRHKITKRGQNVTFRCDPISEHNRLYWYRQTLGQGPEFLTYFQNEAQLEKSRLLSDRFSAERPKGSFSTLEIQRTEQGDSAMYLCASSPAASGGNEQFFGPGTRLTVL.

The rearrangement uses TRBV2 and TRBJ2-5; 7 positions match TRBD1. There are 12 residues in the CDR3. The germline CDR1 and CDR2 sequences are SNHLY and FYNNEI. The ends lost 9 bases at V and 1 base at J; junction bases unmatched: 2. This chain's CDR3 is CASGTVQETQYF. Written as DNA, the CDR3 is TGTGCCAGTGGGACAGTCCAAGAGACCCAGTACTTC. Looking up the rest from reference TRBV2 and TRBJ2-5 gives the full variable domain: EPEVTQTPSHQVTQMGQEVILRCVPISNHLYFYWYRQILGQKVEFLVSFYNNEISEKSEIFDDQFSVERPDGSNFTLKIRSTKLEDSAMYFCASGTVQETQYFGPGTRLLVL.

The chain joins TRBV7-2 to TRBJ1-1; D is unclear. The CDR3 covers 13 residues. The germline gives CDR1 SGHTA, CDR2 FQGNSA. Trimming shortened V by 5 bases and J by 0 bases, and 7 bases separated the two germline ends. The DNA of the CDR3 is TGTGCCAGCAGCCCCTCCATGAACACTGAAGCTTTCTTT. As protein: CASSPSMNTEAFF.

The CDR3 reads CASSGDRGFDSPLHF. The DNA for the CDR3 is TGTGCCAGCAGCGGGGACAGGGGCTTCGATTCACCCCTCCACTTT. The rearrangement joins TRBV7-9 to TRBJ1-6; 10 nucleotides align to TRBD1. The CDR3 extends over 15 amino acids. CDR1 is SEHNR, CDR2 FQNEAQ, per germline (reference sequence). The trim removed 5 bases at V and 8 bases at J, leaving 6 bases unmatched.

This clonotype was detected only once. The CDR3 DNA reads TGTGCCAGCAGGGCTTTGCAGACCCAGTACTTC. The encoded protein is CASRALQTQYF. This chain joins TRBV2 and TRBJ2-5, with no clear D. The V and J ends lost 6 bases and 6 bases respectively, with 8 bases between them. The germline V gene encodes CDR1 SNHLY and CDR2 FYNNEI. The CDR3 extends over 11 amino acids.